A single sample is the source of the 28 T cell receptor beta chains below, sequenced in a study of T cell responses to AZD1222 COVID-19 vaccine. Assay used: immunoSEQ multiplex PCR; TCRdb lists only in-frame clones, some missing. The table shows roughly 93,000 clones, with 89% occurring only once. The input for sequencing was peripheral blood, taken on day 0 of AZD1222 vaccination. Source of these receptors: an adult in good health.

V and J are TRBV3-1 (or the pseudogene TRBV3-2) and TRBJ1-2; no clear D gene. The CDR3 runs to 13 residues. Germline values: CDR1 LGHDT, CDR2 YNNKEL (reference sequence). V was pared by 3 bases and J by 7 bases, with 12 bases between. The chain's CDR3 is CASSQLWTPGYTF. The CDR3 DNA sequence: TGTGCCAGCAGCCAGCTCTGGACCCCTGGCTACACCTTC.

The rearrangement joins TRBV6-5 to TRBJ1-4; a possible D gene is TRBD1 (5 bases). The CDR3 is 15 amino acids. CDR1 and CDR2 (germline): MNHEY, SVGAGI. V was shortened by 2 bases and J by 2 bases, with 9 bases between the two germline ends. CDR3 DNA sequence: TGTGCCAGCAGTTACGGGGGGGTGACTAATGAAAAACTGTTTTTT. Its translation is CASSYGGVTNEKLFF.

The chain uses TRBV27 and TRBJ1-2, with D possibly matching TRBD1 (6 bases). Germline V CDR1 and CDR2: MNHEY, SMNVEV (reference sequence). CDR3 length: 13 amino acids. V was shortened by 2 bases and J by 6 bases, with 10 bases between the two germline ends. The CDR3 here is CASSLVAGDGYTF. In DNA, the CDR3 is TGTGCCAGCAGTTTAGTGGCAGGGGATGGCTACACCTTC.

The CDR3 protein is CASSPTSNDAYGYTF. The CDR3 bases are TGTGCCAGCAGCCCGACCAGTAACGATGCCTATGGCTACACCTTC. The chain joins TRBV9 to TRBJ1-2, with unresolved D. Germline V gene data show CDR1 as SGDLS and CDR2 as YYNGEE. The V and J ends lost 4 bases and 4 bases respectively, with 17 bases between them. This CDR3 contains 15 residues.

V usage is TRBV6-1 and J usage is TRBJ1-2; TRBD1 agrees at 8 bases. This CDR3 contains 16 residues. V gave up 4 bases and J gave up 4 bases; unmatched junction bases: 11. From germline, CDR1 is MNHNS and CDR2 SASEGT. The CDR3: CASSVGGTGPGYGYTF. CDR3 in DNA: TGTGCCAGCAGTGTAGGGGGGACAGGCCCGGGCTATGGCTACACCTTC.

The chain uses TRBV7-3 and TRBJ2-1; D may be TRBD1 (9 bases). The V gene's germline CDR1 is SGHTA and CDR2 FQGTGA. The CDR3 length is 16 residues. The germline V and J ends were trimmed by 5 bases and 7 bases, with 21 bases remaining between them. CDR3 sequence reads: CASSRQGTGTRNEQFF. CDR3 nucleotide sequence: TGTGCCAGCAGCCGACAAGGGACAGGGACTAGGAATGAGCAGTTCTTC. Filled out from reference TRBV7-3 and TRBJ2-1, the complete variable domain reads GAGVSQTPSNKVTEKGKYVELRCDPISGHTALYWYRQSLGQGPEFLIYFQGTGAADDSGLPNDRFFAVRPEGSVSTLKIQRTERGDSAVYLCASSRQGTGTRNEQFFGPGTRLTVL.

Written as DNA, the CDR3 is TGTGCCAGTAGTACGAACCGGGAATGGGATAATGAAAAACTGTTTTTT. Encoded protein: CASSTNREWDNEKLFF. This chain uses TRBV19 with TRBJ1-4; D remains unclear. This CDR3 contains 16 residues. Per germline, CDR1 LNHDA and CDR2 SQIVND (reference sequence). V gave up 4 bases and J gave up 4 bases, with 16 bases separating them.

The chain carries TRBV11-3 and TRBJ1-1, with a weak D call TRBD1 (6 bases). CDR1 and CDR2 from the germline V gene are SGHNT and YENEEA. V shed 3 bases and J shed 11 bases, with 13 bases lying between them. The CDR3 consists of 12 residues. The chain's CDR3 is CASSFGTGKAFF. The CDR3 bases are TGTGCCAGCAGCTTTGGTACAGGGAAGGCTTTCTTT.

The chain employs TRBV29-1 and TRBJ2-7, with 9 nucleotides matching TRBD1. V lost 3 bases and J lost 2; bases outside the gene matches: 8. The V gene's germline CDR1 is SQVTM and CDR2 ANQGSEA. There are 15 residues in the CDR3. The CDR3 spells CSVEGGTGTPYEQYF. Here the CDR3 DNA reads TGCAGCGTTGAGGGGGGGACAGGGACCCCCTACGAGCAGTACTTC.

This chain joins TRBV7-2 and TRBJ1-3; D is undetermined. The germline CDR1 and CDR2 sequences are SGHTA and FQGNSA. This CDR3 contains 13 residues. The germline V and J ends were trimmed by 1 base and 7 bases, with 8 bases remaining between them. The CDR3: CASSLGVRNTIYF. The CDR3 DNA reads as TGTGCCAGCAGCTTAGGAGTGAGGAACACCATATATTTT. Variable domain in full (rest from reference TRBV7-2 and TRBJ1-3): GAGVSQSPSNKVTEKGKDVELRCDPISGHTALYWYRQSLGQGLEFLIYFQGNSAPDKSGLPSDRFSAERTGGSVSTLTIQRTQQEDSAVYLCASSLGVRNTIYFGEGSWLTVV.

The chain uses TRBV6-5 and TRBJ1-1; 9 positions agree with TRBD1. CDR3 length: 12 residues. In germline, CDR1 is MNHEY, CDR2 SVGAGI. V shed 6 bases and J 4 bases; nucleotides not matched to a gene: 0. CDR3 bases: TGTGCCAGCAGGACAGGGGGCACTGAAGCTTTCTTT. Amino acid sequence: CASRTGGTEAFF.

The chain recombines TRBV7-2 with TRBJ1-2; the D gene is possibly TRBD1 (6 bases). Germline CDR1 and CDR2: SGHTA and FQGNSA. V shed 2 bases and J shed 8 bases, with 15 bases lying between them. The CDR3 runs to 14 residues. The DNA for the CDR3 is TGTGCCAGCAGCTTAAGTTCAGGGGCTAGGGGCTACACCTTC. Its translation: CASSLSSGARGYTF.

This chain uses TRBV10-3 with TRBJ2-7, with TRBD1 matching 8 bases. The CDR3 runs 14 residues. Germline V CDR1 and CDR2: ENHRY, SYGVKD. After removal of 4 bases from V and 2 bases from J, the junction contained 4 bases not matched to a gene. DNA for the CDR3: TGTGCCATCAGTGGTGAGACAGGGGCCTACGAGCAGTACTTC. This sequence encodes CAISGETGAYEQYF.

This CDR3 is CASSSGGQGTDTQYF. The CDR3 nucleotides read TGTGCCAGCAGCTCTGGGGGGCAGGGGACAGATACGCAGTATTTT. The rearrangement links TRBV7-2 to TRBJ2-3; possibly TRBD1 or TRBD2 for D (6 bases each). Germline assignment: CDR1 SGHTA and CDR2 FQGNSA. CDR3 length: 15 residues. Between the trimmed V and J ends, which lost 4 bases and 3 bases, there was a span of 14 bases.

This rearrangement joins TRBV7-9 to TRBJ1-5; possibly TRBD1 for D (5 bases). The germline CDR1 and CDR2 sequences are SEHNR and FQNEAQ (reference sequence). V was trimmed by 5 bases and J by 0 bases, leaving 11 bases between them. The CDR3 sequence is 15 residues long. CDR3 protein: CASSPGGNSNQPQHF. As DNA, the CDR3 is TGTGCCAGCAGCCCCGGGGGGAATAGCAATCAGCCCCAGCATTTT.

The J gene is TRBJ1-1, the V gene TRBV11-2, with unresolved D. CDR1 and CDR2 (germline): SGHAT, FQNNGV. The CDR3 is 14 amino acids. V was shortened by 1 base and J by 0 bases, with 6 bases between the two germline ends. The chain's CDR3 is CASSLVRMNTEAFF. The CDR3 nucleotides are TGTGCCAGCAGCTTAGTCCGGATGAACACTGAAGCTTTCTTT.

The J gene is TRBJ1-1, the V gene TRBV5-1; 7 nucleotides align to TRBD1. Germline V gene lookup returns CDR1 SGHRS and CDR2 YFSETQ. V lost 4 bases, J lost 2 bases, and 11 bases stayed unmatched. The CDR3 length is 16 residues. The CDR3 DNA is TGCGCCAGCAGCGGGCAGGGGGGAGACCGAAACACTGAAGCTTTCTTT. It is translated as CASSGQGGDRNTEAFF.

CDR3 region: CASSPGGGDQETQYF. CDR3 in DNA: TGTGCCAGCAGTCCCGGGGGTGGGGACCAAGAGACCCAGTACTTC. The rearrangement links TRBV27 to TRBJ2-5; maybe TRBD2 (6 bases). This CDR3 has 15 residues. Germline lookup yields CDR1 MNHEY and CDR2 SMNVEV (reference sequence). V was trimmed by 5 bases and J by 0 bases, leaving 13 bases between them.

This clone was observed a single time. The rearrangement links TRBV7-6 to TRBJ2-3, with TRBD2 identical over 13 bases. The CDR3 contains 18 residues. The germline V gene encodes CDR1 SGHVS and CDR2 FNYEAQ. With 0 bases clipped from V and 0 bases from J, the junction kept 3 bases outside the gene matches. The CDR3 DNA follows: TGTGCCAGCAGCTTAGCGCCGGGACTAGCGGGGAGCACAGATACGCAGTATTTT. Protein product: CASSLAPGLAGSTDTQYF.

The chain links TRBV9 to TRBJ1-1; no firm D call. The germline CDR1 and CDR2 sequences are SGDLS and YYNGEE. This CDR3 is built from 14 residues. The germline V and J ends were trimmed by 7 bases and 0 bases, with 13 bases remaining between them. CDR3 sequence (DNA): TGTGCCAGCTCCAATAGCGAGGTGAACACTGAAGCTTTCTTT. Translating it yields CASSNSEVNTEAFF.

V and J are TRBV6-5 and TRBJ1-2, with TRBD1 identical over 7 bases. J lost 8 bases, V lost 6 bases, and 9 bases had no gene match. Germline V gene data show CDR1 as MNHEY and CDR2 as SVGAGI. The CDR3 is made up of 13 amino acids. CDR3 DNA sequence: TGTGCCAGCAGACAGACAGGGAGCGGGGGCTACACCTTC. It yields the protein CASRQTGSGGYTF.

The chain links TRBV14 to TRBJ1-3; no reliable D call. V lost 3 bases and J 7 bases, leaving 16 bases between the germline ends. The CDR3 is made up of 15 amino acids. Germline V CDR1 and CDR2: SGHDN, FVKESK. DNA for the CDR3: TGTGCCAGCAGCCAGCCGGGCATACTGGGCAACACCATATATTTT. Translation: CASSQPGILGNTIYF.

This clone was seen once. The V and J genes are TRBV4-2 and TRBJ2-5; the match to TRBD2 covers 13 bases. Germline V gene data show CDR1 as LGHNA and CDR2 as YNFKEQ. This CDR3 region has 17 residues. The V segment lost 1 base and the J segment 5 bases; nucleotides outside the gene matches: 7. This chain's CDR3 is CASSQGTSGGDLETQYF. CDR3 DNA sequence: TGTGCCAGCAGCCAAGGAACTAGCGGGGGGGATTTGGAGACCCAGTACTTC.

This clone was detected only a few times. The chain combines TRBV7-8 with TRBJ1-2, with D tentatively TRBD1 (6 bases). The CDR3 runs 13 residues. V dropped 5 bases and J dropped 3 bases, with 10 bases sitting between them. CDR1 and CDR2 from the germline V gene are SGHVS and FQNEAQ. The CDR3 protein is CASSPRQDYGYTF. CDR3 bases: TGTGCCAGCAGCCCCCGACAGGACTATGGCTACACCTTC.

The rearrangement uses TRBV4-2 and TRBJ1-5, with 10 bases fitting TRBD1. CDR3 length equals 18 residues. Looked up from germline, CDR1 is LGHNA and CDR2 is YNFKEQ. V gave up 4 bases and J gave up 5 bases; unmatched junction bases: 14. CDR3 sequence reads: CASSLESTGGGMDQPQHF. CDR3 sequence (DNA): TGTGCCAGCAGCCTGGAGTCGACAGGGGGCGGAATGGATCAGCCCCAGCATTTT.

CDR3 coding DNA: TGTGCCAGCAGTTACTCGAGGGACAGGGAAACAGATACGCAGTATTTT. Encoded protein: CASSYSRDRETDTQYF. The chain is built from TRBV6-5 and TRBJ2-3, with TRBD1 matching over 9 bases. In germline, CDR1 is MNHEY, CDR2 SVGAGI. The V segment lost 0 bases and the J segment 3 bases; nucleotides outside the gene matches: 4. The CDR3 is made up of 16 amino acids.

The V call is TRBV11-1, the J call TRBJ1-2; perhaps TRBD1 as D (6 bases). Trimming left V 3 bases short and J 8 bases short, with 13 bases between. Germline V gene sequence: CDR1 SGHAT, CDR2 FQDESV (reference sequence). This CDR3 is 13 amino acids long. The CDR3 region is CASSLTGSRGYTF. DNA for the CDR3: TGTGCCAGCAGCTTGACAGGCTCGAGGGGCTACACCTTC.

This chain joins TRBV7-3 and TRBJ1-2; no clear D. The length of the CDR3 is 12 residues. Between the trimmed V and J ends, which lost 5 bases and 8 bases, there was a span of 12 bases. The V gene's germline CDR1 is SGHTA and CDR2 FQGTGA. This CDR3 reads CASSLPGGGYTF. The CDR3 nucleotides are TGTGCCAGCAGCCTACCGGGAGGCGGCTACACCTTC.